These T cell receptor beta chains were read from a single sample in a study of T-cell reconstitution after alpha-beta-depleted transplantation in children. TCRdb re-analysed the PCR reads in MiXCR, keeping a single row per CDR3 protein. The sample includes about 350,000 distinct CDR3 sequences, roughly 16% of them seen just once. The sample here was PBMCs, mostly from graft donor cells, taken 360 days after TCRalphabeta/CD19-depleted stem cell transplant. These receptors were taken from a male patient aged 2 to 10 who had a stem cell transplant for acute lymphoblastic leukemia, so the T cells may come from the graft donor. CDR3s leave out the opening cysteine and the closing phenylalanine or tryptophan. Only part of the rows carry a size: once, few, many, or a class if the clone is expanded.

V: TRBV9; J: TRBJ2-1; size: NA; CDR3: ASSVAGERRELGVDEQF
V: TRBV7-2; J: TRBJ2-7; size: NA; CDR3: ASSLSRESEQY
V: TRBV6-5; J: TRBJ2-4; size: few; CDR3: ASSYSTGEAKNIQY
V: TRBV3-1; J: TRBJ2-7; size: many; CDR3: ASSQWGTPSREQY
V: TRBV6-2/TRBV6-3; J: TRBJ1-2; size: NA; CDR3: ASSYSRGGGYT
V: TRBV4-1; J: TRBJ2-3; size: few; CDR3: ASSPQGASTDTQY
V: TRBV12-3/TRBV12-4; J: TRBJ1-2; size: NA; CDR3: ASRMTGGDGYT
V: TRBV7-2; J: TRBJ2-1; size: few; CDR3: ASSSVAGLAPNEQF
V: TRBV5-1; J: TRBJ2-1; size: NA; CDR3: ASSSHSGTYNEQF
V: TRBV20-1; J: TRBJ2-7; size: NA; CDR3: SARGRQGSYEQY
V: TRBV20-1; J: TRBJ1-1; size: few; CDR3: SARAALWDTEAF
V: TRBV18; J: TRBJ2-5; size: once; CDR3: ASSPNSKETQY
V: TRBV5-1; J: TRBJ2-4; size: few; CDR3: ASSSGRAGSKNIQY
V: TRBV6-5; J: TRBJ2-7; size: many; CDR3: ASSQIDGLVF
V: TRBV4-2; J: TRBJ2-3; size: few; CDR3: ASSQDPGTADTQY
V: TRBV20-1; J: TRBJ2-3; size: many; CDR3: SARDIETSGGGVHTQY
V: TRBV30; J: TRBJ2-7; size: once; CDR3: AAGGTSGEQY
V: TRBV20-1; J: TRBJ2-1; size: few; CDR3: SARPYRIPYNEQF
V: TRBV5-1; J: TRBJ2-1; size: few; CDR3: ASSLWVSYNEQF
V: TRBV5-1; J: TRBJ2-5; size: many; CDR3: ASSLDPGETQY
V: TRBV4-1; J: TRBJ2-7; size: few; CDR3: ASSLSGGEDFYEQY
V: TRBV4-3; J: TRBJ2-5; size: NA; CDR3: ASSQDPLAMETQY
V: TRBV21-1; J: TRBJ2-5; size: few; CDR3: ASSKAPTTVPETQY
V: TRBV2; J: TRBJ2-7; size: many; CDR3: ASQRGVGTYEQY
V: TRBV12-3/TRBV12-4; J: TRBJ1-4; size: few; CDR3: ASSPQGVTNEKLF
V: TRBV28; J: TRBJ2-3; size: few; CDR3: ASSPQDLPDTQY
V: TRBV5-1; J: TRBJ2-1; size: few; CDR3: ASSDGPGNEQF
V: TRBV28; J: TRBJ2-3; size: NA; CDR3: ASRRTGTYTDTQY
V: TRBV12-3/TRBV12-4; J: TRBJ2-7; size: few; CDR3: ASSSGHSYEQY
V: TRBV3-1; J: TRBJ1-2; size: NA; CDR3: ASSQDYWGGYGYT
V: TRBV20-1; J: TRBJ1-6; size: NA; CDR3: SARQGNPNSPLH
V: TRBV20-1; J: TRBJ2-3; size: many; CDR3: SARPRTSDLTDTQY
V: TRBV4-2; J: TRBJ2-1; size: few; CDR3: ASSRTGTSGGGEQF
V: TRBV28; J: TRBJ1-1; size: few; CDR3: ASSFEWTEAF
V: TRBV20-1; J: TRBJ2-7; size: NA; CDR3: SARVRGFREQY
V: TRBV12-3/TRBV12-4; J: TRBJ1-5; size: NA; CDR3: ASSPLTDNQPQH
V: TRBV20-1; J: TRBJ1-5; size: NA; CDR3: SALGLDGYNQPQH
V: TRBV9; J: TRBJ2-6; size: few; CDR3: ASSVGGSGANVLT
V: TRBV28; J: TRBJ2-5; size: many; CDR3: ASSYWGDRLAGQETQY
V: TRBV7-2; J: TRBJ2-1; size: few; CDR3: ASSFDGLYNEQF
V: TRBV28; J: TRBJ1-3; size: NA; CDR3: ASTPSTGLGNTIY
V: TRBV24-1; J: TRBJ2-1; size: few; CDR3: ATSDLDRGDEQF
V: TRBV9; J: TRBJ2-3; size: NA; CDR3: ASAGNFGTTRTDTQY
V: TRBV5-6; J: TRBJ2-5; size: many; CDR3: ASSLDWASGQETQY
V: TRBV25-1; J: TRBJ1-3; size: few; CDR3: ASSDRGFSGNTIY
V: TRBV12-3/TRBV12-4; J: TRBJ1-1; size: NA; CDR3: ASTHLRENTEAF
V: TRBV12-3/TRBV12-4; J: TRBJ2-1; size: few; CDR3: ASGPGQGSNEQF
V: TRBV5-1; J: TRBJ2-1; size: few; CDR3: ASSMTSGSDSYNEQF
V: TRBV20-1; J: TRBJ2-1; size: few; CDR3: SANPFTSGSGGNEQF
V: TRBV6-5; J: TRBJ1-6; size: few; CDR3: ASSSDRIPLH
V: TRBV20-1; J: TRBJ2-1; size: NA; CDR3: SSHRPPNEQF
V: TRBV29-1; J: TRBJ2-1; size: NA; CDR3: SVVGGRLIPYNEQF
V: TRBV4-3; J: TRBJ2-5; size: few; CDR3: ASSQDWPTQETQY